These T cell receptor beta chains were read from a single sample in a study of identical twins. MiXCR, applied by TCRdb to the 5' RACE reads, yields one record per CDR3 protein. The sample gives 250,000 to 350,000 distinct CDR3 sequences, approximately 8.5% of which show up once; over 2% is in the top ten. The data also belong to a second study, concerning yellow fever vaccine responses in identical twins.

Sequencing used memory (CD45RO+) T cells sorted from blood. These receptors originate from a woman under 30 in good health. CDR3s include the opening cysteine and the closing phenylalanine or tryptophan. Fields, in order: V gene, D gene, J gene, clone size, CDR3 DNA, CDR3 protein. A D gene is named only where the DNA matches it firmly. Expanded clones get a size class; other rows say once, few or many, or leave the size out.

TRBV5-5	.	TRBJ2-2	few	TGTGCCAGCTCCCCCATTAACACCGGGGAGCTGTTTTTT	CASSPINTGELFF
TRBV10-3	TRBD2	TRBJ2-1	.	TGTGCCATCAGTCAACTAGCGGACCCCTACAATGAGCAGTTCTTC	CAISQLADPYNEQFF
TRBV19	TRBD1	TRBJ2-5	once	TGTGCCAGTAGTATCTGGGACAGCCAAGAGACCCAGTACTTC	CASSIWDSQETQYF
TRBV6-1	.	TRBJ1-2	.	TGTGCCAGCAGTAAAAGTACAGGGCTCTATGGCTACACCTTC	CASSKSTGLYGYTF
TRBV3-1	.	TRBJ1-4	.	TGTGCCAGCAGCTCCGGACCTAATGAAAAACTGTTTTTT	CASSSGPNEKLFF
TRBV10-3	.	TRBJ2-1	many	TGTGCCATCAGTGAGTCCTACAATGAGCAGTTCTTC	CAISESYNEQFF
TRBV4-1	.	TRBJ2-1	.	TGCGCCACCAGCCCACTCGGGCTCTATGGGGAGCAGTTCTTC	CATSPLGLYGEQFF
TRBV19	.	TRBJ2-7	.	TGTGCCACTTGGGGGTCCAGGGGATCTTACTACGAGCAGTACTTC	CATWGSRGSYYEQYF
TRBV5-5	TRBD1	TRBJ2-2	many	TGTGCCACCCACGGGACGGACAGGACCGGGGAGCTGTTTTTT	CATHGTDRTGELFF
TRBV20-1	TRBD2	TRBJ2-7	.	TGCAGTGCCAGCAACACCGGGACTAGCGGGTTTGGGTACGAGCAGTACTTC	CSASNTGTSGFGYEQYF
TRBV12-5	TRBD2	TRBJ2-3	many	TGTGCTAGTGGTTTGCGGGCGGGAGCAGATACGCAGTATTTT	CASGLRAGADTQYF
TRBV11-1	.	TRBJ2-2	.	TGTGCCAGCAGCCCGCTACCCATTCTCCGGGACTTGAACACCGGGGAGCTGTTTTTT	CASSPLPILRDLNTGELFF
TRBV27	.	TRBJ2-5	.	TGTGCCAGCAGTTCGAACAGATCCCAAGAGACCCAGTACTTC	CASSSNRSQETQYF
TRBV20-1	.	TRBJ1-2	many	TGCAGTGCTAGACGGCCGGGATCATATGGCTACACCTTC	CSARRPGSYGYTF
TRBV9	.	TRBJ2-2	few	TGTGCCAGCAGCGTAGTCTGGAACACCGGGGAGCTGTTTTTT	CASSVVWNTGELFF
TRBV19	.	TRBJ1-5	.	TGTGCCAGTAATCTTGGGCTGGTCTATAGCAATCAGCCCCAGCATTTT	CASNLGLVYSNQPQHF
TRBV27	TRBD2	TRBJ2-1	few	TGTGCCAGCAGTTCCGTTATAGCGGGAATTTCCCAAAATGAGCAGTTCTTC	CASSSVIAGISQNEQFF
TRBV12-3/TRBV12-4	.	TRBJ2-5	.	TGTGCCAGCAGTCGCGGCGGAAGGGGTCAGACCCAGTACTTC	CASSRGGRGQTQYF
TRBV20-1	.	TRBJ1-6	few	TGCAGTGCTAGAGAGGGTTTTGATTCACCCCTCCACTTT	CSAREGFDSPLHF
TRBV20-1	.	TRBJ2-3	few	TGCAGTGCCGTTAGCGGTCGCACAGATACGCAGTATTTT	CSAVSGRTDTQYF
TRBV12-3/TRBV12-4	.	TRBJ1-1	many	TGTGCCAGCAGTCCTCCCGGGTCTTGGCAGAACACTGAAGCTTTCTTT	CASSPPGSWQNTEAFF
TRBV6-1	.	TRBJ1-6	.	TGTGCCAGCAGTGAAGCACGCAATTCACCCCTCCACTTT	CASSEARNSPLHF
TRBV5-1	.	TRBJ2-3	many	TGCGCCAGCAGCTTGATCGGGACGGGTGAGGGCACAGATACGCAGTATTTT	CASSLIGTGEGTDTQYF
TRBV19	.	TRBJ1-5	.	TGTGCCAGTATGCAGCGCGGGGAGCAGCCCCAGCATTTT	CASMQRGEQPQHF
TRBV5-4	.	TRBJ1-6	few	TGTGCCAGCAGCTTGGGGGCCGGTAATTCACCCCTCCACTTT	CASSLGAGNSPLHF
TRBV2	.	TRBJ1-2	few	TGTGCCCTAAAAGGAGGGTATGGCTATGGCTACACCTTC	CALKGGYGYGYTF
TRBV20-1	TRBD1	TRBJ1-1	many	TGCAGTGCCCTGGACAGGAGGAACACTGAAGCTTTCTTT	CSALDRRNTEAFF
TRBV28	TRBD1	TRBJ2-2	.	TGTGCCAGCAGACGACAGGGGATCGGGGAGCTGTTTTTT	CASRRQGIGELFF
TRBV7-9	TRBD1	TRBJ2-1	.	TGTGCCAGCAGCCCCGGACAGGGATCGGGTGAGCAGTTCTTC	CASSPGQGSGEQFF
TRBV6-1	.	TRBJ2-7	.	TGTGCCAGCAGCCGAGGGCGGTCTCGCAGCGAACTCGGCGAGCAGTACTTC	CASSRGRSRSELGEQYF
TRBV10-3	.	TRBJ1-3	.	TGTGCCATCAGGGGGGCCCTGTCTGGAAACACCATATATTTT	CAIRGALSGNTIYF